The T cell receptor (beta chain) under discussion was sequenced for a study of T cells in Graves' hyperthyroidism and ophthalmopathy. This clonotype turned up a few times. RNA transcripts were the template for amplifying TCR beta CDR3 regions. Using the HTBI primer set, a first-round RT-PCR was run on the TCR CDR3. TCRdb reprocessed the multiplex PCR reads with MiXCR, giving one entry per CDR3 protein. This sample has a few hundred thousand distinct CDR3 sequences, with over 11% found just once. This receptor was identified in a woman in her 30s with Graves' hyperthyroidism that later progressed to Graves' ophthalmopathy. Material: blood.

The CDR3: CASSWLVTGSRGRPGEKLFF. The CDR3 bases are TGCGCCAGCAGCTGGCTCGTTACAGGGAGTCGTGGACGCCCGGGTGAAAAACTGTTTTTT. The V and J genes are TRBV5-1 and TRBJ1-4; possibly TRBD1 for D (6 bases). The CDR3 is 20 residues long. Germline assignment: CDR1 SGHRS and CDR2 YFSETQ. V was clipped by 3 bases and J by 7 bases, with 31 bases between them.